This passage covers 3 T cell receptor beta chains from one sample sequenced in a study of cytomegalovirus exposure and HLA in healthy donors (dated by TCRdb to between 2016 and 2019). Receptors were amplified or captured by the immunoSEQ multiplex PCR assay. For the multiplex PCR, a mixture combining 60 forward primers for TCR Vbeta segments and 13 reverse primers for TCR Jbeta segments was used. TCRdb took this table from immuneACCESS and kept in-frame rearrangements with V and J called. Such tables lack part of the clones; where checked against another copy, unresolved V genes explain under half of the gap, and the rest is unexplained. The sample table holds 140,000 or so clones, of which roughly 72% were seen once. 1.5% to 2% of the sample belongs to the ten largest clones. Sequencing was performed on PBMCs. The origin of the receptors is a man aged 40-55 years in good health and CMV-seronegative.

This chain connects TRBV18 to TRBJ1-5; tentative D call: TRBD1 (5 bases). The CDR3 contains 14 residues. Trimming removed 4 bases at V and 5 bases at J, with 12 bases between. The germline CDR1 and CDR2 sequences are KGHSH and LQKENI. For the CDR3, the DNA is TGTGCCAGCTCACAGACAGAAACGTATCAGCCCCAGCATTTT. Translated, it gives CASSQTETYQPQHF. Full variable domain (outside the CDR3, taken from reference TRBV18 and TRBJ1-5): NAGVMQNPRHLVRRRGQEARLRCSPMKGHSHVYWYRQLPEEGLKFMVYLQKENIIDESGMPKERFSAEFPKEGPSILRIQQVVRGDSAAYFCASSQTETYQPQHFGDGTRLSIL.

V gene TRBV11-2 combines with J gene TRBJ2-3; TRBD1 is a possible D gene (6 bases). Trimming shortened V by 0 bases and J by 6 bases, and 7 bases separated the two germline ends. The CDR3 has 13 amino acids. The germline V gene encodes CDR1 SGHAT and CDR2 FQNNGV. In nucleotides, the CDR3 is TGTGCCAGCAGCTTAGATACAGGGGATACGCAGTATTTT. This gives the protein CASSLDTGDTQYF. The whole variable domain, filled in from reference TRBV11-2 and TRBJ2-3, reads EAGVAQSPRYKIIEKRQSVAFWCNPISGHATLYWYQQILGQGPKLLIQFQNNGVVDDSQLPKDRFSAERLKGVDSTLKIQPAKLEDSAVYLCASSLDTGDTQYFGPGTRLTVL.

The chain employs TRBV11-2 and TRBJ2-2, with TRBD2 matching 8 bases. Germline V gene sequence: CDR1 SGHAT, CDR2 FQNNGV. V shed 0 bases and J 4 bases; nucleotides not matched to a gene: 7. CDR3 size: 17 residues. For the CDR3, the DNA is TGTGCCAGCAGCTTAGATCCGGGAGCGGGAGTCACCGGGGAGCTGTTTTTT. This translates into CASSLDPGAGVTGELFF.